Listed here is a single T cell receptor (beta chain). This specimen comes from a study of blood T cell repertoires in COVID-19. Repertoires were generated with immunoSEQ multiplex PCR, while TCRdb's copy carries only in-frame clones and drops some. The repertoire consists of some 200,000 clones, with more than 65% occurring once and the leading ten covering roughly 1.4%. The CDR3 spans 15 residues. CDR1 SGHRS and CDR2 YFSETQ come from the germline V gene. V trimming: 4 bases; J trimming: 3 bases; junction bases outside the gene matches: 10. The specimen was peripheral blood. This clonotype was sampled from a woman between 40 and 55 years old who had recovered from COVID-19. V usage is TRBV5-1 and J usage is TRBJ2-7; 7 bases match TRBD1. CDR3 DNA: TGCGCCAGCAGCGCGGAGACAGGGAATGACTACGAGCAGTACTTC. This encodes CASSAETGNDYEQYF. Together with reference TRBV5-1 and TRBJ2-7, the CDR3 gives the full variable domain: KAGVTQTPRYLIKTRGQQVTLSCSPISGHRSVSWYQQTPGQGLQFLFEYFSETQRNKGNFPGRFSGRQFSNSRSEMNVSTLELGDSALYLCASSAETGNDYEQYFGPGTRLTVT.